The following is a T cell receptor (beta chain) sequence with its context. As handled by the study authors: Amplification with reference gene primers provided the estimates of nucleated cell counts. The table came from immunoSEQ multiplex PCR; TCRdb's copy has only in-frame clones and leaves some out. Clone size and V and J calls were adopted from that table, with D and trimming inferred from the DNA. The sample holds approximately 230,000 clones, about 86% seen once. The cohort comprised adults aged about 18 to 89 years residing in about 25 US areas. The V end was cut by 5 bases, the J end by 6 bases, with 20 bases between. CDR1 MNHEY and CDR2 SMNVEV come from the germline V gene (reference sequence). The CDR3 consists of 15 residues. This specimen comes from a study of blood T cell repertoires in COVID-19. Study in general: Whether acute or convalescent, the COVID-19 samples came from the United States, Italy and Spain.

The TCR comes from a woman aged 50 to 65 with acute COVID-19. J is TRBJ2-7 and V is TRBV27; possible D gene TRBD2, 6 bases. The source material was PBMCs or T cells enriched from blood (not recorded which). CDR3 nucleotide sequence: TGTGCCAGCAGTCGACTGGGCGAGACTAGTTCCGAGCAGTACTTC. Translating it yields CASSRLGETSSEQYF.